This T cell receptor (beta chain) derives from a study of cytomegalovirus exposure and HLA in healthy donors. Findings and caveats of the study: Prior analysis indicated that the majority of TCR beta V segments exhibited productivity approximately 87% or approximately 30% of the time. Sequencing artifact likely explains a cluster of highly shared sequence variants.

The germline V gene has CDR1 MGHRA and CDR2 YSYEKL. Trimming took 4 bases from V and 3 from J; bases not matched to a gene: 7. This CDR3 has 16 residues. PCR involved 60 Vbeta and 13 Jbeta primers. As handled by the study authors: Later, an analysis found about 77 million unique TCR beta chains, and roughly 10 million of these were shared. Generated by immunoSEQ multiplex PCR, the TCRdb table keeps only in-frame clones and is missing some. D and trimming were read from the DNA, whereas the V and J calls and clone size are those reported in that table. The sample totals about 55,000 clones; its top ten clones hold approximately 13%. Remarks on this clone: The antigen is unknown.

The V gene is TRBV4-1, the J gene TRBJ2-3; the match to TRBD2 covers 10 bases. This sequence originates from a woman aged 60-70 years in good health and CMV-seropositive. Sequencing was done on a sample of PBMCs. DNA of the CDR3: TGCGCCAGCAGCCTAGCCTCTAGCGGGGGAACAGATACGCAGTATTTT. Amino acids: CASSLASSGGTDTQYF.